One sample yielded the 28 T cell receptor beta chains listed below, sequenced in a study of cytomegalovirus exposure and HLA in healthy donors. The PCR contained 60 Vbeta and 13 Jbeta primers. Sequencing used immunoSEQ multiplex PCR; TCRdb keeps in-frame clones, though not all of them. The sample totals more than 45,000 clones. Sequencing was done on a sample of PBMCs. The receptors derive from a woman in her sixties in good health and CMV-seropositive.

V usage is TRBV5-1 and J usage is TRBJ2-7; the match to TRBD2 covers 8 bases. The V segment lost 7 bases and the J segment 3 bases; nucleotides outside the gene matches: 9. CDR3 size: 14 residues. The germline V gene has CDR1 SGHRS and CDR2 YFSETQ. As DNA, the CDR3 is TGCGCCAGCGGATCAGGCGGGGGGCACTACGAGCAGTACTTC. Amino acid sequence: CASGSGGGHYEQYF.

V usage is TRBV4-1 and J usage is TRBJ2-2; TRBD2 aligns across 7 bases. This CDR3 has 16 amino acids. The trim removed 0 bases at V and 7 bases at J, leaving 8 bases unmatched. Germline CDR1 and CDR2: MGHRA and YSYEKL. CDR3 DNA: TGCGCCAGCAGCCAAGATTGGGGGGGGGTGGTCGGGGAGCTGTTTTTT. The encoded protein is CASSQDWGGVVGELFF.

The V call is TRBV5-1, the J call TRBJ2-7, with 9 bases aligning to TRBD1. The V segment lost 4 bases and the J segment 11 bases; nucleotides outside the gene matches: 7. Germline assignment: CDR1 SGHRS and CDR2 YFSETQ. This CDR3 comprises 12 residues. The chain's CDR3 is CASSDGTGLEYF. Here the CDR3 DNA reads TGCGCCAGCAGCGACGGGACAGGGTTGGAGTACTTC.

The rearrangement uses TRBV4-1 and TRBJ1-1, with TRBD1 matching over 7 bases. Germline CDR1 MGHRA, CDR2 YSYEKL. Trimming at V came to 4 bases and at J to 4 bases, leaving 6 bases not matched to a gene. The CDR3 covers 14 residues. The CDR3 reads CASSPTGVRTEAFF. CDR3 nucleotides: TGCGCCAGCAGCCCAACAGGGGTTCGCACTGAAGCTTTCTTT.

In regard to this clone: Other DNA sequences in the sample encode the same CDR3. V gene TRBV7-9 combines with J gene TRBJ1-2; D ambiguous. This CDR3 comprises 14 residues. V lost 4 bases to trimming and J lost 2 bases, with 11 bases between them. Germline lookup yields CDR1 SEHNR and CDR2 FQNEAQ (reference sequence). DNA for the CDR3: TGTGCCAGCAGCTCCCTGACTGAAAACTATGGCTACACCTTC. It yields the protein CASSSLTENYGYTF. The full variable domain, its missing parts supplied by reference TRBV7-9 and TRBJ1-2, is DTGVSQNPRHKITKRGQNVTFRCDPISEHNRLYWYRQTLGQGPEFLTYFQNEAQLEKSRLLSDRFSAERPKGSFSTLEIQRTEQGDSAMYLCASSSLTENYGYTFGSGTRLTVV.

CDR3 sequence reads: CASSTQGAETQYF. CDR3 in DNA: TGTGCCAGTAGTACTCAGGGGGCCGAGACCCAGTACTTC. V usage is TRBV19 and J usage is TRBJ2-5; the match to TRBD1 covers 8 bases. This CDR3 is built from 13 residues. Germline loops: CDR1 LNHDA, CDR2 SQIVND (reference sequence). After removal of 4 bases from V and 5 bases from J, the junction contained 3 bases not matched to a gene. The full variable domain, with the rest looked up from reference TRBV19 and TRBJ2-5, is DGGITQSPKYLFRKEGQNVTLSCEQNLNHDAMYWYRQDPGQGLRLIYYSQIVNDFQKGDIAEGYSVSREKKESFPLTVTSAQKNPTAFYLCASSTQGAETQYFGPGTRLLVL.

The chain joins TRBV5-1 to TRBJ2-7; TRBD1 matches at 9 bases. V shed 5 bases, J shed 1 base, and the junction held 28 bases outside the gene matches. Germline V gene lookup returns CDR1 SGHRS and CDR2 YFSETQ. The length of the CDR3 is 22 residues. The DNA for the CDR3 is TGCGCCAGCAGGGCGACAGGGGGGCCTTTGGGGTCCTGGGGATGGGGGTCCTACGAGCAGTACTTC. It specifies CASRATGGPLGSWGWGSYEQYF.

V usage is TRBV6-6 and J usage is TRBJ2-4, with TRBD1 matching over 7 bases. Germline V lookup: CDR1 MNHNY, CDR2 SVGAGI (reference sequence). The V and J ends lost 6 bases and 5 bases, in that order; junction bases with no gene match: 10. The CDR3 has 15 amino acids. The CDR3 sequence: CASRDGQAFQNIQYF. CDR3 DNA: TGTGCCAGCAGGGATGGACAGGCTTTCCAAAACATTCAGTACTTC.

The V gene is TRBV5-1, the J gene TRBJ2-7; possibly TRBD1 for D (5 bases). Deletions cut 0 bases from V and 3 bases from J, with 16 bases between. The CDR3 sequence is 16 residues long. The germline V gene has CDR1 SGHRS and CDR2 YFSETQ. The CDR3, as DNA: TGCGCCAGCAGCTTGGCCGTGGGGCAGGGCAACTACGAGCAGTACTTC. Translation: CASSLAVGQGNYEQYF.

V gene TRBV27 combines with J gene TRBJ2-7, with 10 bases aligning to TRBD1. Trimming at V came to 3 bases and at J to 5 bases, leaving 7 bases not matched to a gene. CDR1 is MNHEY, CDR2 SMNVEV, per germline (reference sequence). The CDR3 spans 15 residues. CDR3 nucleotides: TGTGCCAGCAGTTTGCTGGGACAGGGGACGAACGAGCAGTACTTC. This sequence encodes CASSLLGQGTNEQYF.

This rearrangement joins TRBV7-9 to TRBJ2-5, with D tentatively TRBD1 (6 bases). Germline CDR1 reads SEHNR; CDR2 reads FQNEAQ (reference sequence). V gave up 5 bases and J gave up 3 bases, with 10 bases separating them. The CDR3 extends over 13 amino acids. CDR3 in DNA: TGTGCCAGCAGCCCACAGGGTAAAGAGACCCAGTACTTC. Translation gives CASSPQGKETQYF. The full variable domain, rest sourced from reference TRBV7-9 and TRBJ2-5, is DTGVSQNPRHKITKRGQNVTFRCDPISEHNRLYWYRQTLGQGPEFLTYFQNEAQLEKSRLLSDRFSAERPKGSFSTLEIQRTEQGDSAMYLCASSPQGKETQYFGPGTRLLVL.

The chain uses TRBV7-6 and TRBJ2-7, with D perhaps matching TRBD2 (6 bases). Germline lookup yields CDR1 SGHVS and CDR2 FNYEAQ. Trimming pared 5 bases from V and 3 bases from J, leaving 14 bases between. CDR3 length: 14 amino acids. This chain's CDR3 is CASSVRPGDYEQYF. CDR3 DNA sequence: TGTGCCAGCAGCGTCCGTCCGGGGGACTACGAGCAGTACTTC.

The chain links TRBV7-2 to TRBJ2-5; TRBD2 matches at 11 bases. CDR1 is SGHTA, CDR2 FQGNSA, per germline. The CDR3 runs 18 residues. The trim removed 6 bases at V and 1 base at J, leaving 13 bases unmatched. This CDR3 reads CASRGTSGRANTQETQYF. The DNA for the CDR3 is TGTGCCAGCAGGGGGACTAGCGGTCGTGCTAACACCCAAGAGACCCAGTACTTC.

This chain connects TRBV10-3 to TRBJ2-3, with TRBD2 matching 14 bases. The V gene end was trimmed by 7 bases and the J gene end by 5 bases; junction bases not matched to a gene: 14. CDR3 length equals 18 residues. Germline V gene lookup returns CDR1 ENHRY and CDR2 SYGVKD. CDR3 region: CAINPTSGLAGEVDTQYF. The CDR3 DNA is TGTGCCATCAATCCCACCTCGGGACTAGCGGGGGAGGTAGATACGCAGTATTTT.

The chain joins TRBV6-5 to TRBJ2-3; D is perhaps TRBD1 (5 bases). The CDR3 has 15 amino acids. Germline CDR1 is MNHEY and CDR2 is SVGAGI. V lost 0 bases, J lost 5 bases, and 12 bases lay in between. The CDR3 DNA reads TGTGCCAGCAGTTACTCGAGGCAGGGTCGAGATACGCAGTATTTT. Its protein is CASSYSRQGRDTQYF.

The V and J genes are TRBV4-1 and TRBJ2-7; TRBD1 aligns across 9 bases. The V gene end was trimmed by 5 bases and the J gene end by 2 bases; junction bases not matched to a gene: 4. Looked up from germline, CDR1 is MGHRA and CDR2 is YSYEKL. The CDR3 has 14 residues. The CDR3 DNA is TGCGCCAGCAGCTCCCGGGACAGGGCCTACGAGCAGTACTTC. Translation: CASSSRDRAYEQYF.

The chain couples TRBV18 to TRBJ2-7; possible D gene TRBD1, 6 bases. The CDR3 loop spans 15 amino acids. The ends were cut back, 0 bases at V and 2 bases at J, with 11 bases in the middle. Germline V gene data show CDR1 as KGHSH and CDR2 as LQKENI. CDR3 coding DNA: TGTGCCAGCTCACCACCGGCAGGGGCCCCCTACGAGCAGTACTTC. Amino acid sequence: CASSPPAGAPYEQYF.

Concerning this clone: Additional DNA sequences in this sample encode the identical CDR3. The genes are TRBV7-2 and TRBJ1-4, with unresolved D. V lost 5 bases and J lost 7, with 5 bases in between. Germline loops: CDR1 SGHTA, CDR2 FQGNSA. The CDR3 loop spans 11 amino acids. In DNA, the CDR3 is TGTGCCAGCAGCCTGTCTGAAAAACTGTTTTTT. This sequence encodes CASSLSEKLFF.

The rearrangement uses TRBV19 and TRBJ2-2; a possible D gene is TRBD1 (5 bases). Trimming took 5 bases from V and 0 from J, leaving 10 bases between them. CDR3 size: 15 residues. Germline V CDR1 and CDR2: LNHDA, SQIVND (reference sequence). The CDR3 DNA sequence: TGTGCCAGTAGTGCGCAGGGCTCGAACACCGGGGAGCTGTTTTTT. This translates into CASSAQGSNTGELFF.

The chain couples TRBV28 to TRBJ2-7; D is possibly TRBD1 (7 bases). V was clipped by 4 bases and J by 12 bases, with 25 bases between them. This CDR3 contains 15 residues. Germline loops: CDR1 MDHEN, CDR2 SYDVKM. CDR3 in amino acids: CASSSTLRQGGGGYF. DNA of the CDR3: TGTGCCAGCAGTTCAACTCTTCGACAGGGAGGAGGAGGGTACTTC.

The V and J genes are TRBV6-5 and TRBJ1-3; the match to TRBD1 covers 9 bases. The V gene end was trimmed by 6 bases and the J gene end by 8 bases; junction bases not matched to a gene: 11. Germline lookup yields CDR1 MNHEY and CDR2 SVGAGI. The CDR3 is made up of 15 amino acids. CDR3 loop: CASRPGQGLFDTIYF. The DNA for the CDR3 is TGTGCCAGCAGGCCGGGACAGGGACTGTTTGACACCATATATTTT.

This sequence joins TRBV7-2 and TRBJ1-6; TRBD1 is a possible D gene (6 bases). Trimming removed 5 bases at V and 2 bases at J, with 10 bases between. This CDR3 is built from 15 residues. Germline CDR1 reads SGHTA; CDR2 reads FQGNSA. The CDR3, as DNA: TGTGCCAGCAGCGCGCAGGGGCCCTATAATTCACCCCTCCACTTT. Translated, it gives CASSAQGPYNSPLHF.

This chain uses TRBV2 with TRBJ1-2; the match to TRBD1 covers 11 bases. Germline trimming cut 4 bases from V and 8 bases from J; bases unmatched to any gene: 9. This CDR3 is 15 amino acids long. Germline V gene data show CDR1 as SNHLY and CDR2 as FYNNEI. CDR3 in DNA: TGTGCCAGCAGTGGGACAGGGGGCGGACTTGAGGGCTACACCTTC. It specifies CASSGTGGGLEGYTF.

J is TRBJ1-5 and V is TRBV1. TRBV1 has pseudogene status. The CDR3 consists of 15 residues. The CDR3 region has the DNA TGCACCAGCAGCTCGGCTGGGGAGTGCGGTCAGCCCCAGCATTTT. This translates into CTSSSAGECGQPQHF.

A remark on this clone: A read error may account for a junction end that differs from germline. The gene calls are TRBV7-7 and TRBJ2-7, with TRBD1 matching over 11 bases. Per germline, CDR1 SSHAT and CDR2 FNYEAQ (reference sequence). The CDR3 extends over 16 amino acids. The CDR3 bases are TGTGCTAGCAGCGCGAGCACCGGGACAGGGGGGTACGAGCAGTACTTC. Its protein product is CASSASTGTGGYEQYF.

The gene calls are TRBV19 and TRBJ1-6, with 7 bases lining up with TRBD1. This CDR3 region has 15 residues. The V and J ends lost 4 bases and 10 bases, in that order; junction bases with no gene match: 10. Germline V gives CDR1 LNHDA, CDR2 SQIVND (reference sequence). CDR3 sequence: CASSTPTGSGSPLHF. The CDR3 coding sequence is TGTGCCAGTAGTACCCCGACAGGGTCTGGGTCACCCCTCCACTTT.

The gene calls are TRBV19 and TRBJ2-7, with 8 bases aligning to TRBD2. CDR1 and CDR2 from the germline V gene are LNHDA and SQIVND (reference sequence). Losses at the gene ends were 5 bases for V and 2 bases for J; bases not matched to a gene: 11. The CDR3 sequence is 16 residues long. CDR3 loop: CASSRGGQRGAYEQYF. CDR3 DNA sequence: TGTGCCAGTAGTCGGGGGGGGCAGCGCGGCGCCTACGAGCAGTACTTC.

The chain carries TRBV6-6 and TRBJ2-7, with 7 bases aligning to TRBD1. Germline lookup yields CDR1 MNHNY and CDR2 SVGAGI (reference sequence). The CDR3 runs to 15 residues. V trimming: 4 bases; J trimming: 2 bases; junction bases outside the gene matches: 8. The CDR3 DNA reads TGTGCCAGCAGTTCCCCCGGGACAGCTACCTACGAGCAGTACTTC. Residues: CASSSPGTATYEQYF.